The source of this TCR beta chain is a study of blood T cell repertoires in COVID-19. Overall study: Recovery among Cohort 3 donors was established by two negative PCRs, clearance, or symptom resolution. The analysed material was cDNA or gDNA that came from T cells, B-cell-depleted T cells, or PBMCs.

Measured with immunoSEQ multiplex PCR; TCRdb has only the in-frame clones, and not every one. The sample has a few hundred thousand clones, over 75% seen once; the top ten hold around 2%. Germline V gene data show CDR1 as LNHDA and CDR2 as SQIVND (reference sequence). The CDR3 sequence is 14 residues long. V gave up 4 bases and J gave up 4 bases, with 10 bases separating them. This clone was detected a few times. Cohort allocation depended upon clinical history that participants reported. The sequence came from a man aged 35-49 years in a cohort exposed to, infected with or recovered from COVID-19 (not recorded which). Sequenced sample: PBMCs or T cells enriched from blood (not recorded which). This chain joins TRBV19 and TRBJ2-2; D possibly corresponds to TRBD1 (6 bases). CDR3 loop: CASSNRVPTGELFF. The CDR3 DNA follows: TGTGCCAGTAGTAACAGGGTACCCACCGGGGAGCTGTTTTTT.